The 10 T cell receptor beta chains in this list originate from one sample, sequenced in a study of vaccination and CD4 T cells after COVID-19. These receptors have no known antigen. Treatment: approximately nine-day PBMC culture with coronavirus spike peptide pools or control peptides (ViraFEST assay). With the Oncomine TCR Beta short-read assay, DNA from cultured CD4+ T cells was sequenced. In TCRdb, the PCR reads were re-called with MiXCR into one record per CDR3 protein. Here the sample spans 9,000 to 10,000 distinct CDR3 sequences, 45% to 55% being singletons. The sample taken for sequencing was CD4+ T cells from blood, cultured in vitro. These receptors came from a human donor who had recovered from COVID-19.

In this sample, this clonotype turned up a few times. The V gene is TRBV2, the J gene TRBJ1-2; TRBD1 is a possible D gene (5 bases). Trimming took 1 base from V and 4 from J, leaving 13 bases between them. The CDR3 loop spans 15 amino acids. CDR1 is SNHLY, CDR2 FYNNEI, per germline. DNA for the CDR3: TGTGCCAGCAGTGAAGGGCAGGGAGATTTCTATGGCTACACCTTC. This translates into CASSEGQGDFYGYTF.

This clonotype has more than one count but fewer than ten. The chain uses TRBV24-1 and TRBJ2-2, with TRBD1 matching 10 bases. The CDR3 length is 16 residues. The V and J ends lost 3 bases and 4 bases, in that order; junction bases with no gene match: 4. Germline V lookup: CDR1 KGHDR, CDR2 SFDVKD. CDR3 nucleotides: TGTGCCACCAGTGATCCGGGACAGGGGTTCACCGGGGAGCTGTTTTTT. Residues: CATSDPGQGFTGELFF.

This CDR3 reads CASAGGANGDEQYF. The CDR3 nucleotides are TGCGCCAGCGCTGGGGGGGCGAATGGAGACGAGCAGTACTTC. V usage is TRBV5-1 and J usage is TRBJ2-7; TRBD2 might be the D (7 bases). The CDR3 has 14 amino acids. V was shortened by 7 bases and J by 5 bases, with 19 bases between the two germline ends. CDR1 and CDR2 (germline): SGHRS, YFSETQ.

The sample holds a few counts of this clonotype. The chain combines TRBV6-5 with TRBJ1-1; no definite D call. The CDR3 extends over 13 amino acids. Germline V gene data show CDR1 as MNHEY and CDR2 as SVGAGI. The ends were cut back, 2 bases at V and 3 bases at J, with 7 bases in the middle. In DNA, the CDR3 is TGTGCCAGCAGTTACATAACAGACACTGAAGCTTTCTTT. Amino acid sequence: CASSYITDTEAFF.

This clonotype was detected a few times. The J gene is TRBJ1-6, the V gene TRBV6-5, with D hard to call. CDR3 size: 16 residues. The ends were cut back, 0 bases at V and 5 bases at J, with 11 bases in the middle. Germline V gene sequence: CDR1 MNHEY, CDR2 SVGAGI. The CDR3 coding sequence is TGTGCCAGCAGTTACTCGCGGACGGTGAATAATTCACCCCTCCACTTT. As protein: CASSYSRTVNNSPLHF.

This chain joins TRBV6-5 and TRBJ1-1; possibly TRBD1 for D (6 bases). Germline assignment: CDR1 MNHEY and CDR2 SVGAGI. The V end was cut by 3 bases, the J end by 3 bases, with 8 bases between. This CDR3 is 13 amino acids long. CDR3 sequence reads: CASSYKGDTEAFF. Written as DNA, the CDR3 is TGTGCCAGCAGTTATAAGGGGGACACTGAAGCTTTCTTT.

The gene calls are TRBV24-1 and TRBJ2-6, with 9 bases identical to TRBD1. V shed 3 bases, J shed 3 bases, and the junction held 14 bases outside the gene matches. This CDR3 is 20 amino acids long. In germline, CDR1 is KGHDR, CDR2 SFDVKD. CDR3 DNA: TGTGCCACCAGTGATCCCACCCCTCCGGGACAGGGTGGTGGGGCCAACGTCCTGACTTTC. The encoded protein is CATSDPTPPGQGGGANVLTF.

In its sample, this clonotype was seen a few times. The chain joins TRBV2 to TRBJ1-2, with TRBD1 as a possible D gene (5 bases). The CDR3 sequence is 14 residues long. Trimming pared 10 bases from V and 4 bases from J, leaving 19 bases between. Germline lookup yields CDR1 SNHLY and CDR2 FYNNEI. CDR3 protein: CATQGAIRGYGYTF. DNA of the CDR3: TGTGCCACCCAGGGAGCTATTCGGGGCTATGGCTACACCTTC.

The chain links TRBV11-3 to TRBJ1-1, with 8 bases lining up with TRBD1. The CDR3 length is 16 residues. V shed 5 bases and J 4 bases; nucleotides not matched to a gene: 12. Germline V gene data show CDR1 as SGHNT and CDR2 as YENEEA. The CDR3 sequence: CASSPQGQGAATEAFF. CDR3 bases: TGTGCCAGCAGCCCACAAGGACAGGGTGCGGCCACTGAAGCTTTCTTT.

The CDR3 DNA reads as TGTGCCAGCAGGATGAGCGGGGCCAGGTCAGATACGCAGTATTTT. Amino acids: CASRMSGARSDTQYF. This chain links TRBV6-1 with TRBJ2-3, with TRBD2 matching over 7 bases. This CDR3 region has 15 residues. Germline CDR1 is MNHNS and CDR2 is SASEGT. The V segment lost 6 bases and the J segment 4 bases; nucleotides outside the gene matches: 10.